A selection of T cell receptor beta chains follows, all from one sample in a study of shared clonotypes between healthy human individuals. The protocol was immunoSEQ multiplex PCR, while the TCRdb copy is restricted to in-frame clones and leaves out a portion. The sample consists of roughly 330,000 clones, roughly 70% of them appearing once. Material: memory CD4+ T cells sorted from blood. The receptor source for this set is a man in his thirties or forties in good health. Each CDR3 is given with its conserved first and last residue. The D gene is left open where the match is weak. Only part of the rows carry a size: once, few, many, or a class if the clone is expanded.

clone size: .; D gene: TRBD2; J gene: TRBJ2-7; V gene: TRBV4-1; CDR3 protein: CASSQTSGSVYEQYF; CDR3 DNA: TGCGCCAGCAGCCAGACTAGCGGGAGTGTCTACGAGCAGTACTTC
clone size: few; D gene: .; J gene: TRBJ2-7; V gene: TRBV7-2; CDR3 protein: CASSSVGGDYEQYF; CDR3 DNA: TGTGCCAGCAGCTCGGTGGGGGGCGATTACGAGCAGTACTTC
clone size: once; D gene: .; J gene: TRBJ1-5; V gene: TRBV5-1; CDR3 protein: CASSLSAMRDQPQHF; CDR3 DNA: TGCGCCAGCAGCTTGTCGGCAATGAGGGATCAGCCCCAGCATTTT
clone size: .; D gene: TRBD1; J gene: TRBJ2-3; V gene: TRBV11-1; CDR3 protein: CASSLGQGPNTQYF; CDR3 DNA: TGTGCCAGCAGCTTAGGACAGGGTCCTAATACGCAGTATTTT
clone size: few; D gene: TRBD2; J gene: TRBJ2-1; V gene: TRBV6-4; CDR3 protein: CASSVAGDSYNEQFF; CDR3 DNA: TGTGCCAGCAGTGTAGCGGGAGACTCCTACAATGAGCAGTTCTTC
clone size: .; D gene: .; J gene: TRBJ2-7; V gene: TRBV4-3; CDR3 protein: CASSQDRHSTYEQYF; CDR3 DNA: TGCGCCAGCAGCCAAGATCGGCACTCAACCTACGAGCAGTACTTC
clone size: .; D gene: TRBD2; J gene: TRBJ2-5; V gene: TRBV5-1; CDR3 protein: CASSLSTSGEETQYF; CDR3 DNA: TGCGCCAGCAGCTTATCTACTAGCGGCGAAGAGACCCAGTACTTC
clone size: .; D gene: TRBD1; J gene: TRBJ2-5; V gene: TRBV13; CDR3 protein: CASSSRDRGEETQYF; CDR3 DNA: TGTGCCAGCAGCTCTAGGGACAGGGGGGAAGAGACCCAGTACTTC
clone size: few; D gene: .; J gene: TRBJ2-3; V gene: TRBV5-3; CDR3 protein: CARSLSIPLSTDTQYF; CDR3 DNA: TGTGCCAGAAGCTTGTCGATTCCTTTGAGCACAGATACGCAGTATTTT
clone size: few; D gene: TRBD2; J gene: TRBJ2-5; V gene: TRBV6-5; CDR3 protein: CASSGTSAGGTQYF; CDR3 DNA: TGTGCCAGCAGTGGGACTTCCGCGGGGGGGACCCAGTACTTC
clone size: .; D gene: .; J gene: TRBJ1-5; V gene: TRBV2; CDR3 protein: CASSNKYYDGSQPQHF; CDR3 DNA: TGTGCCAGCAGTAATAAGTATTACGACGGGAGTCAGCCCCAGCATTTT